These 20 T cell receptor beta chains were sequenced from one sample in a study of spatial heterogeneity in lung cancer. Time point here: sample taken at primary tumor resection. Researchers sequenced whole RNA taken from tumor, nontumor lung or frozen PBMC without sorting. MiXCR, applied by TCRdb to the 5' RACE reads, yields one record per CDR3 protein. The sample lists 55,000 to 75,000 distinct CDR3 sequences; around 8.4% were seen once. Sequencing was performed on PBMCs, taken at surgery. These receptor sequences come from a female donor with early-stage non-small cell lung cancer.

This clonotype was seen only a few times. V gene TRBV6-1 combines with J gene TRBJ1-5; 7 bases map to TRBD1. The trim removed 0 bases at V and 5 bases at J, leaving 7 bases unmatched. Germline V gene lookup returns CDR1 MNHNS and CDR2 SASEGT. This CDR3 has 16 residues. The CDR3 bases are TGTGCCAGCAGTGAAGCCTCCGGAGGGGGCTATCAGCCCCAGCATTTT. Translation gives CASSEASGGGYQPQHF.

Note on this clonotype: It may be a read error: a sequence one base away is much more abundant. The chain uses TRBV28 and TRBJ2-1; TRBD2 matches at 8 bases. Germline lookup yields CDR1 MDHEN and CDR2 SYDVKM. The CDR3 contains 15 residues. CDR3 amino acids: CASIPGGQRYNEQLF. CDR3 nucleotide sequence: TGTGCCAGCATACCGGGAGGGCAAAGATACAATGAGCAGCTCTTC.

The CDR3: CASSVGPDGPNEKLFF. In DNA, the CDR3 is TGTGCCAGCAGCGTAGGTCCGGACGGACCTAATGAAAAACTGTTTTTT. J is TRBJ1-4 and V is TRBV9; D gene ambiguous. The V end lost 0 bases, the J end lost 3 bases, and 12 bases lay between the germline ends. Germline CDR1 is SGDLS and CDR2 is YYNGEE. The CDR3 is 16 amino acids.

This clonotype was counted many times. The chain carries TRBV12-3 or TRBV12-4 and TRBJ2-1, with 7 positions matching TRBD2. There are 16 residues in the CDR3. Trimming at V came to 4 bases and at J to 6 bases, leaving 12 bases not matched to a gene. DNA of the CDR3: TGTGCCAGCAGTTCCCCTAGGCGGGAGTTCTCCAATGAGCAGTTCTTC. This sequence encodes CASSSPRREFSNEQFF.

The table lists this clonotype with a few counts. The chain couples TRBV15 to TRBJ2-5; D remains ambiguous. CDR3 size: 15 residues. V shed 3 bases and J shed 2 bases, with 13 bases lying between them. Germline CDR1 LNHNV, CDR2 YYDKDF (reference sequence). The CDR3 DNA reads as TGTGCCACCAGCAGGGCCGGACGCTATCAAGAGACCCAGTACTTC. This translates into CATSRAGRYQETQYF.

This clonotype has at least ten counts. This chain links TRBV29-1 with TRBJ1-1; 9 bases agree with TRBD1. CDR1 and CDR2 (germline): SQVTM, ANQGSEA. V lost 5 bases, J lost 5 bases, and 9 bases stayed unmatched. There are 14 residues in the CDR3. The CDR3 loop reads CSVSTWDRATEAFF. CDR3 DNA sequence: TGCAGCGTTTCTACCTGGGACAGGGCGACTGAAGCTTTCTTT.

The V gene is TRBV5-1, the J gene TRBJ2-7; maybe TRBD1 (6 bases). The CDR3 is made up of 14 amino acids. V shed 0 bases and J shed 7 bases, with 14 bases lying between them. Germline V gene sequence: CDR1 SGHRS, CDR2 YFSETQ. CDR3 bases: TGCGCCAGCAGCTTGGGGCAGGGGAACGGGGAGCAGTACTTC. Protein product: CASSLGQGNGEQYF.

This clonotype appeared many times. The chain uses TRBV28 and TRBJ2-1, with TRBD2 matching 12 bases. The germline CDR1 and CDR2 sequences are MDHEN and SYDVKM. The CDR3 consists of 12 residues. The ends lost 5 bases at V and 14 bases at J; junction bases unmatched: 4. This CDR3 reads CASSKTSGSEFF. The CDR3 DNA is TGTGCCAGCAGTAAGACTAGCGGGAGTGAGTTCTTC.

This chain connects TRBV7-3 to TRBJ2-3, with 11 nucleotides matching TRBD2. CDR1 is SGHTA, CDR2 FQGTGA, per germline. The CDR3 is 16 amino acids. The ends lost 4 bases at V and 1 base at J; junction bases unmatched: 4. The CDR3 protein is CASSSSLAGGTDTQYF. As DNA, the CDR3 is TGTGCCAGCAGCTCCTCACTAGCGGGAGGCACAGATACGCAGTATTTT.

This clonotype was counted a few times. The chain is built from TRBV5-1 and TRBJ2-3; D unclear. Germline loops: CDR1 SGHRS, CDR2 YFSETQ. This CDR3 has 13 amino acids. The V gene lost 5 bases and the J gene lost 6 bases, with 13 bases spanning the gap. CDR3 amino acids: CASSPRLGDTQYF. CDR3 in DNA: TGCGCCAGCAGTCCCCGGCTTGGGGATACGCAGTATTTT.

The chain combines TRBV27 with TRBJ2-3, with a tentative D call TRBD1 (6 bases). This CDR3 spans 16 amino acids. The V end was cut by 2 bases, the J end by 5 bases, with 17 bases between. Germline values: CDR1 MNHEY, CDR2 SMNVEV (reference sequence). CDR3 nucleotides: TGTGCCAGCAGTTTAGAGGGCAGGGGTACTGAAGATACGCAGTATTTT. Residues: CASSLEGRGTEDTQYF.

As for this clonotype: The junction shows a germline mismatch at one end, possibly a read error. The chain is built from TRBV4-2 and TRBJ2-7; D is possibly TRBD2 (6 bases). The CDR3 contains 16 residues. Germline V gene sequence: CDR1 LGHNA, CDR2 YNFKEQ. The CDR3 coding sequence is TGTGCCAGCAGCCAAGAGTTGCCTCAACCGGGACTGAGATTGAACTTC. Translating it yields CASSQELPQPGLRLNF.

This clonotype appeared many times. The CDR3 DNA is TGTGCCAGCAGTCTCTCGGGGTTGAGCTCCTACAATGAGCAGTTCTTC. Residues: CASSLSGLSSYNEQFF. The chain joins TRBV27 to TRBJ2-1, with a tentative D call TRBD2 (5 bases). V lost 5 bases and J lost 0, with 14 bases in between. CDR3 length equals 16 residues. Germline CDR1 reads MNHEY; CDR2 reads SMNVEV (reference sequence).

The chain couples TRBV28 to TRBJ2-1; possible D gene TRBD1, 5 bases. The CDR3 has 17 amino acids. V was clipped by 1 base and J by 2 bases, with 15 bases between them. Germline V lookup: CDR1 MDHEN, CDR2 SYDVKM. The CDR3 nucleotides are TGTGCCAGCAGTTTATCCGGACATCTCCTCCCCTACAATGAGCAGTTCTTC. The encoded protein is CASSLSGHLLPYNEQFF.

The chain recombines TRBV18 with TRBJ1-1; 7 bases agree with TRBD1. Losses at the gene ends were 3 bases for V and 4 bases for J; bases not matched to a gene: 5. Germline V gives CDR1 KGHSH, CDR2 LQKENI. The CDR3 runs to 14 residues. CDR3 protein: CASSPGQEATEAFF. CDR3 DNA: TGTGCCAGCTCACCCGGACAGGAGGCCACTGAAGCTTTCTTT.

This chain uses TRBV6-1 with TRBJ2-7, with 7 positions matching TRBD2. Germline V gives CDR1 MNHNS, CDR2 SASEGT. The CDR3 length is 14 residues. Germline trimming cut 6 bases from V and 0 bases from J; bases unmatched to any gene: 5. The CDR3 reads CASSGTTISYEQYV. The CDR3, as DNA: TGTGCCAGCAGCGGGACTACCATCTCCTACGAGCAGTACGTC.

Regarding this clonotype: At one end, the junction sequence differs from germline, possibly due to a read error. The V call is TRBV11-3, the J call TRBJ2-7; D is perhaps TRBD1 or TRBD2 (5 bases each). The CDR3 spans 14 residues. The germline V gene encodes CDR1 SGHNT and CDR2 YENEEA. DNA for the CDR3: TGTGTCAGCAGCCGGGACGCCGTGAGCCACGAGCAGTACTTC. This encodes CVSSRDAVSHEQYF.

The chain joins TRBV28 to TRBJ2-7; a possible D gene is TRBD1 (5 bases). The CDR3 is 12 residues long. CDR1 and CDR2 from the germline V gene are MDHEN and SYDVKM. V was clipped by 4 bases and J by 3 bases, with 7 bases between them. The CDR3 region has the DNA TGTGCCAGCAGTTGGGGCGGCTACGAGCAGTACTTC. It is translated as CASSWGGYEQYF.

This clonotype was found a few times. J is TRBJ2-2 and V is TRBV20-1; D not certain. The CDR3 covers 15 residues. Per the germline V gene, CDR1 is DFQATT and CDR2 is SNEGSKA (reference sequence). V was clipped by 5 bases and J by 3 bases, with 16 bases between them. CDR3 sequence: CSAPGPFVYTGELFF. The CDR3 bases are TGCAGTGCTCCAGGACCTTTTGTTTACACCGGGGAGCTGTTTTTT.

V is TRBV12-2 and J is TRBJ1-5. TRBV12-2 is given as a pseudogene. The CDR3 is made up of 13 amino acids. The CDR3 is CASRHGLDQPQHF. The CDR3 DNA reads TGTGCAAGTCGCCACGGGTTGGATCAGCCCCAGCATTTT.